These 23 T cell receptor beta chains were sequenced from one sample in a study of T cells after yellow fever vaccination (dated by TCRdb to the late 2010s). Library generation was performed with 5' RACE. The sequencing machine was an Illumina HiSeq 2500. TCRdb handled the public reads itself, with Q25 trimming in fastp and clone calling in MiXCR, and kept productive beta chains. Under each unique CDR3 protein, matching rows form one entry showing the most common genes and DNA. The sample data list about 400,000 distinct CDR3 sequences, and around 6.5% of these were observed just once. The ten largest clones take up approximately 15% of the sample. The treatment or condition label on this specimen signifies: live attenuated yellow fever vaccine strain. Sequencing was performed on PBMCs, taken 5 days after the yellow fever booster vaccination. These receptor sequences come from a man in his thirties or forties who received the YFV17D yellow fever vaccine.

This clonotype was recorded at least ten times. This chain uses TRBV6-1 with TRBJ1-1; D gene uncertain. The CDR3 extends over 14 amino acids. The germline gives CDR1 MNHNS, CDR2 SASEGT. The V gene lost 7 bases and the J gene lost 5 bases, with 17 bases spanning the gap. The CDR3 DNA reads TGTGCCAGCACCCTGGGGATGTTTAGGACTGAAGCTTTCTTT. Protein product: CASTLGMFRTEAFF.

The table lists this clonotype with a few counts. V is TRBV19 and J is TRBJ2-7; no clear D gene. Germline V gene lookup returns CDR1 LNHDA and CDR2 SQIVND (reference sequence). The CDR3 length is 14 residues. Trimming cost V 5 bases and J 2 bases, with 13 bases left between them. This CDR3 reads CASSFRTSTYEQYF. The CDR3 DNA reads TGTGCCAGTAGTTTCCGGACGAGTACCTACGAGCAGTACTTC.

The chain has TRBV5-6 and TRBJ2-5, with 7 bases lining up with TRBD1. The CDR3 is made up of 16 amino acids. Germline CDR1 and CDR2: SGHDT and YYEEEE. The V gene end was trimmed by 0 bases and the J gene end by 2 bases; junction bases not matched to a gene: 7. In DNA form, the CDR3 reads TGTGCCAGCAGCTTGGCTCGGACCAGGGGGCAAGAGACCCAGTACTTC. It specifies CASSLARTRGQETQYF.

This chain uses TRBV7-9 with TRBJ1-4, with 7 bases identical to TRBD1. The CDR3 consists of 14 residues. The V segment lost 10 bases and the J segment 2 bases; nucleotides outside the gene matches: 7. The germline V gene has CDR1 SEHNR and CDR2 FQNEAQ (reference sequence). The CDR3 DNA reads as TGTGCCACAGCCTTACAGGGGACTAATGAAAAACTGTTTTTT. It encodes CATALQGTNEKLFF.

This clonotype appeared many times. CDR3 nucleotides: TGTGCCACCAGCCCGGACAGGGGGTTTCCAGATACGCAGTATTTT. It specifies CATSPDRGFPDTQYF. The chain is built from TRBV15 and TRBJ2-3; TRBD1 aligns across 10 bases. V shed 5 bases and J 4 bases; nucleotides not matched to a gene: 6. The CDR3 covers 15 residues. Germline values: CDR1 LNHNV, CDR2 YYDKDF (reference sequence).

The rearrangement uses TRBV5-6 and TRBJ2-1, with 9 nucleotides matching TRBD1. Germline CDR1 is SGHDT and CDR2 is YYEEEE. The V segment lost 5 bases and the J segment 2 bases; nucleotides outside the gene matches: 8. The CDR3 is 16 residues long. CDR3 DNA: TGTGCCAGCAGGCTGCGTGGGACAGGGACCTACAATGAGCAGTTCTTC. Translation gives CASRLRGTGTYNEQFF.

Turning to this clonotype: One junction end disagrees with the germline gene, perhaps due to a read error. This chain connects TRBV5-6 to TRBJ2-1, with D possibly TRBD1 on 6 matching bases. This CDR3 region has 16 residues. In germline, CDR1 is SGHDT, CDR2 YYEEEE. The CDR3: CASSWTGTRSYIEQFF. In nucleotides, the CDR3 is TGTGCCAGCAGCTGGACCGGGACACGATCCTACATTGAGCAGTTCTTC.

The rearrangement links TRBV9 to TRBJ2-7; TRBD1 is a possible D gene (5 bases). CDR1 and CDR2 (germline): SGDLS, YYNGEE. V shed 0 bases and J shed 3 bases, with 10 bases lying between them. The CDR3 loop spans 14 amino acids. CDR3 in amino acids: CASSVDQGIYEQYF. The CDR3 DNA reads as TGTGCCAGCAGCGTAGATCAGGGAATCTACGAGCAGTACTTC. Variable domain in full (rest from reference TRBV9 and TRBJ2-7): DSGVTQTPKHLITATGQRVTLRCSPRSGDLSVYWYQQSLDQGLQFLIQYYNGEERAKGNILERFSAQQFPDLHSELNLSSLELGDSALYFCASSVDQGIYEQYFGPGTRLTVT.

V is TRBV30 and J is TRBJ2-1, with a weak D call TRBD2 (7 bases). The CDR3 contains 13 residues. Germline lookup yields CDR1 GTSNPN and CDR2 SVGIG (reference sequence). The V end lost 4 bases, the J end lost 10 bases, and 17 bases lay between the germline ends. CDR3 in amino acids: CAWNRGRAYEQFF. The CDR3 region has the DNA TGTGCCTGGAATAGGGGGAGGGCTTACGAGCAGTTCTTC. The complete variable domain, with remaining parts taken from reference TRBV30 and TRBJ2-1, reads SQTIHQWPATLVQPVGSPLSLECTVEGTSNPNLYWYRQAAGRGLQLLFYSVGIGQISSEVPQNLSASRPQDRQFILSSKKLLLSDSGFYLCAWNRGRAYEQFFGPGTRLTVL.

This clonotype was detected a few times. The DNA of the CDR3 is TGTGCCAGCACTCCGGGACCTCAAACAGATACGCAGTATTTT. It codes for CASTPGPQTDTQYF. This chain uses TRBV7-9 with TRBJ2-3; TRBD1 or TRBD2 may be the D gene (5 bases each). This CDR3 comprises 14 residues. With 7 bases removed from V and 3 bases from J, the gap between germline ends came to 14 bases. CDR1 SEHNR and CDR2 FQNEAQ come from the germline V gene (reference sequence).

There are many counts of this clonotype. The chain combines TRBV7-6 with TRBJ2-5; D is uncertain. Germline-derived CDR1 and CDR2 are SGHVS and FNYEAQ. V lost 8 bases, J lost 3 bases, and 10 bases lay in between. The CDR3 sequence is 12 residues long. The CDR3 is CASSKPKETQYF. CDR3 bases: TGTGCCAGCTCTAAACCCAAAGAGACCCAGTACTTC.

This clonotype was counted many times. CDR3 sequence reads: CASSTGHNEGGYTF. As DNA, the CDR3 is TGTGCCAGCAGCACGGGACACAACGAAGGTGGCTACACCTTC. J is TRBJ1-2 and V is TRBV5-5; tentatively, D is TRBD1 (6 bases). V lost 4 bases and J 7 bases, leaving 17 bases between the germline ends. Germline V gene data show CDR1 as SGHKS and CDR2 as YYEKEE (reference sequence). This CDR3 has 14 amino acids.

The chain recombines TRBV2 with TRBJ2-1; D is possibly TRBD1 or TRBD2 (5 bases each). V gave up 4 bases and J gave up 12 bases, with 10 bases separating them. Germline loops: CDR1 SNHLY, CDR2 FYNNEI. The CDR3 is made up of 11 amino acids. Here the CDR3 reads CASSARDPQFF. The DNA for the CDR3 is TGTGCCAGCAGTGCCCGGGACCCGCAGTTCTTC.

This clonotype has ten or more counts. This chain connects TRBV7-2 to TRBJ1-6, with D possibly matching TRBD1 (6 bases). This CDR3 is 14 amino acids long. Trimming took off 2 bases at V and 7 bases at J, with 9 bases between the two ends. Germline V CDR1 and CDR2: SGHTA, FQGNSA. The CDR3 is CASSLQGSNSPLHF. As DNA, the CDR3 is TGTGCCAGCAGCTTACAGGGGTCGAATTCACCCCTCCACTTT.

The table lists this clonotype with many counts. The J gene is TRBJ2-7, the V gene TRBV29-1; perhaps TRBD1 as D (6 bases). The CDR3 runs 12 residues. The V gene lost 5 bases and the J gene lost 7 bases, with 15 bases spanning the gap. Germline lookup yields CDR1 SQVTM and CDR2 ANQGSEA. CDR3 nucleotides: TGCAGCGTTCGACAGGACTGGGGGGAGCAGTACTTC. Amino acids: CSVRQDWGEQYF.

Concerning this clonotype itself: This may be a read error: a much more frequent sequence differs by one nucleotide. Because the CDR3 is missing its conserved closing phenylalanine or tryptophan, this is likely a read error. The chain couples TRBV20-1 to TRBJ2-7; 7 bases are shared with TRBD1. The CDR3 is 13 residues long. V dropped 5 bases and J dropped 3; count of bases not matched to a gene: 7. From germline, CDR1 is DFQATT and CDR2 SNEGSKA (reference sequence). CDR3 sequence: CSAHGTELYEQYL. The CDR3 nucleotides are TGCAGTGCTCATGGGACAGAACTCTACGAGCAGTACCTC.

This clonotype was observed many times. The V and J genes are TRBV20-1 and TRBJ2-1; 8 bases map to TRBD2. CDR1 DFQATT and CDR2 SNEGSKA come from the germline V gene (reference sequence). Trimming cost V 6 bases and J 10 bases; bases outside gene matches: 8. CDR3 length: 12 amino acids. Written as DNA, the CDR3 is TGCAGTGCCCAGGGACTAGGGAGCGAGCAGTTCTTC. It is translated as CSAQGLGSEQFF.

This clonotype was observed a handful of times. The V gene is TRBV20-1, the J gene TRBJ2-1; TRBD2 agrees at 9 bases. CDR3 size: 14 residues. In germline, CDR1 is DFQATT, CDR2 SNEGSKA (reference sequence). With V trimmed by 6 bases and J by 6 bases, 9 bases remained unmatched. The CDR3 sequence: CSANRLAELNEQFF. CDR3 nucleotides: TGCAGTGCCAATAGACTAGCGGAACTCAATGAGCAGTTCTTC.

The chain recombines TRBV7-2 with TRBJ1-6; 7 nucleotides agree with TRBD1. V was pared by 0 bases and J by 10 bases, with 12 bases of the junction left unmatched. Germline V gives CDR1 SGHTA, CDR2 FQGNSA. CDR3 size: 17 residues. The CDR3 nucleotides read TGTGCCAGCAGCTTAGCGGGACAGATTGGGCCAAGGTCACCCCTCCACTTT. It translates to CASSLAGQIGPRSPLHF.

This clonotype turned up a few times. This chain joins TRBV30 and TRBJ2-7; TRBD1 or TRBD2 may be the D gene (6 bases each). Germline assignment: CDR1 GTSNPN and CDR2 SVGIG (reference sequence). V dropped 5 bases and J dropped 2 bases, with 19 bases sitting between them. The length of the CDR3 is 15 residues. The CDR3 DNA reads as TGTGCCTGGTCGCCCGGACGGGGGCAGGCCTACGAGCAGTACTTC. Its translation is CAWSPGRGQAYEQYF.

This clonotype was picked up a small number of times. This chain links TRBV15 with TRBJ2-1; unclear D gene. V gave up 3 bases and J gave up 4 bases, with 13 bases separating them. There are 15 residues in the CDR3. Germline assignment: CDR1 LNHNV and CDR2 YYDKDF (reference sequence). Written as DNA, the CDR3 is TGTGCCACCAGCAGGGAGACCTACGGGTACAATGAGCAGTTCTTC. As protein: CATSRETYGYNEQFF.

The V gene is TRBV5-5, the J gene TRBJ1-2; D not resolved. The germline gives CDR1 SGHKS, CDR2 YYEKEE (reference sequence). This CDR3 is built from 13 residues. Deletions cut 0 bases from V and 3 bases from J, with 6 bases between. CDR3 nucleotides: TGTGCCAGCAGCTTGGTTGGTGACTATGGCTACACCTTC. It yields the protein CASSLVGDYGYTF.

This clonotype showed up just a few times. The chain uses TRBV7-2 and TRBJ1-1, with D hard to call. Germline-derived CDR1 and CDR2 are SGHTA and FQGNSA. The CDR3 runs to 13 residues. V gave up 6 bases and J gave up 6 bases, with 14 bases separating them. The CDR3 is CASSPSAGSEAFF. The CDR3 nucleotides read TGTGCCAGCAGTCCCTCTGCGGGGTCTGAAGCTTTCTTT.